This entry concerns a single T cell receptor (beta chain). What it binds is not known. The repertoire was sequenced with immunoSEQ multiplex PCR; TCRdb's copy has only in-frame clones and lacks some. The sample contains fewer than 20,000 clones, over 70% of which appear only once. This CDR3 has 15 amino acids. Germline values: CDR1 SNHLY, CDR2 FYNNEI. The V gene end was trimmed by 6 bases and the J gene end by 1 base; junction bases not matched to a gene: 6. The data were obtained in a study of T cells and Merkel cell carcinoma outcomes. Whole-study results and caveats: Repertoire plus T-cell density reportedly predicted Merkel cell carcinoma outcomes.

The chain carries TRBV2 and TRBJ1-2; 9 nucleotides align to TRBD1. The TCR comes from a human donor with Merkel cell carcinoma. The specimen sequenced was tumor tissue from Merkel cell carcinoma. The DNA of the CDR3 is TGTGCCAGCAGCGGAAGGGGACAGGGTAACTATGGCTACACCTTC. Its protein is CASSGRGQGNYGYTF.